This T cell receptor (beta chain) is drawn from a study of CD4 T cells in relation to SARS-CoV-2 and coronaviruses. CD4+ T cells from unexposed donors were obtained before the COVID-19 pandemic (2011-2018). The cells were cultured for about ten days before CD4+ T cells were isolated. Generated by immunoSEQ multiplex PCR, the TCRdb table keeps only in-frame clones and is missing some. The repertoire holds 30,000 or so clones, with 78% as singletons. This CDR3 spans 13 amino acids. Trimming shortened V by 0 bases and J by 5 bases, and 8 bases separated the two germline ends. Germline CDR1 SGHRS, CDR2 YFSETQ. About this clone: Its antigen is currently unknown.

The chain couples TRBV5-1 to TRBJ1-2, with a tentative D call TRBD1 (5 bases). The sample consisted of CD4+ T cells from PBMCs, cultured in vitro. This receptor was obtained from a human donor in good health. For the CDR3, the DNA is TGCGCCAGCAGCTTGGGACAGACGTATGGCTACACCTTC. This sequence encodes CASSLGQTYGYTF. The full variable domain, rest sourced from reference TRBV5-1 and TRBJ1-2, is KAGVTQTPRYLIKTRGQQVTLSCSPISGHRSVSWYQQTPGQGLQFLFEYFSETQRNKGNFPGRFSGRQFSNSRSEMNVSTLELGDSALYLCASSLGQTYGYTFGSGTRLTVV.